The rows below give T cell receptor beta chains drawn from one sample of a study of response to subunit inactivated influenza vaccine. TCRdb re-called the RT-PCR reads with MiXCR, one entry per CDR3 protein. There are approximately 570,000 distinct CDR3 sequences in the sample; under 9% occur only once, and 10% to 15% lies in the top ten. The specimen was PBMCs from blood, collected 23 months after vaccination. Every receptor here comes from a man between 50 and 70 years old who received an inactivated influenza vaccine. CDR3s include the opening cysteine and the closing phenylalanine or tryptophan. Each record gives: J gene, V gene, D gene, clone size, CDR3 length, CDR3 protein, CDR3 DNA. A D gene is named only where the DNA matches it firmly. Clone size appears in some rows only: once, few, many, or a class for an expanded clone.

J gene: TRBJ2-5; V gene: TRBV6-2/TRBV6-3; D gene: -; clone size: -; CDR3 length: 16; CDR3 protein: CASSYSYQSLQETQYF; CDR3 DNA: TGTGCCAGCAGTTACTCGTACCAGTCGCTACAAGAGACCCAGTACTTC
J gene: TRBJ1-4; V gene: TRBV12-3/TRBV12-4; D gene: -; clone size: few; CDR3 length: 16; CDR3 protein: CASSFIRGDMGEKLFF; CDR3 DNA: TGTGCCAGCAGTTTTATCCGTGGGGACATGGGGGAAAAACTGTTTTTT
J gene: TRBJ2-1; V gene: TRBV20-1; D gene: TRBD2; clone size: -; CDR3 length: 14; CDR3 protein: CSAHTSGRNNEQFF; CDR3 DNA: TGCAGTGCTCACACTAGCGGGAGGAACAATGAGCAGTTCTTC
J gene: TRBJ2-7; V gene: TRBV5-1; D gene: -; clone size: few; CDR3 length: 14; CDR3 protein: CASSLVTQSYEQYF; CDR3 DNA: TGCGCCAGCAGCTTGGTAACACAGTCCTACGAGCAGTACTTC
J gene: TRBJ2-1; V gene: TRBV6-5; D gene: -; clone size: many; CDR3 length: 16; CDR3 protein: CASSLVRAFSYNEQFF; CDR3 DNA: TGTGCCAGCAGTTTAGTACGCGCGTTCTCCTACAATGAGCAGTTCTTC
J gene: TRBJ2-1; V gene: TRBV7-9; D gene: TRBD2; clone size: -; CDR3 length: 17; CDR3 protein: CASSYNIAGGAGNEQFF; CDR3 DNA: TGTGCCAGCAGTTACAACATAGCGGGGGGGGCCGGCAATGAGCAGTTCTTC
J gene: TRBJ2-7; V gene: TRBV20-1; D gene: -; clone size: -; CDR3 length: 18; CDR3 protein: CSARDKTTGDRISYEQYF; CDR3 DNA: TGCAGTGCTAGGGACAAGACTACGGGAGACAGAATCTCCTACGAGCAGTACTTC
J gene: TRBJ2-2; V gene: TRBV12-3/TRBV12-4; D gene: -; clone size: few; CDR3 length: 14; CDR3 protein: CASSFGQFTGELFF; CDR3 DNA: TGTGCCAGCAGTTTCGGGCAGTTCACCGGGGAGCTGTTTTTT
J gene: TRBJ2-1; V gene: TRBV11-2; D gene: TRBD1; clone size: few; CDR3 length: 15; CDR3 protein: CASNYNTGTGNEQFF; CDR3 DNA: TGTGCCAGCAACTATAATACCGGGACAGGCAATGAGCAGTTCTTC
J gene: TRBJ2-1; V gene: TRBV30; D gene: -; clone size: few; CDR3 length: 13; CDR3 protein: CAWSGLVANEQFF; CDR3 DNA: TGTGCCTGGAGTGGACTCGTGGCCAATGAGCAGTTCTTC
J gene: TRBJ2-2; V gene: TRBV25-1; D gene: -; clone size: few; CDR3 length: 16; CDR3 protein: CASRETGYANTGELFF; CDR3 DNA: TGTGCCAGCAGGGAAACAGGGTACGCGAACACCGGGGAGCTGTTTTTT
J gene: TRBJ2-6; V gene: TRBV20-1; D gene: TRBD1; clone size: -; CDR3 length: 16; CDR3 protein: CSARRDSSPGANVLTF; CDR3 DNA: TGCAGTGCTCGCAGGGACAGCTCCCCTGGGGCCAACGTCCTGACTTTC
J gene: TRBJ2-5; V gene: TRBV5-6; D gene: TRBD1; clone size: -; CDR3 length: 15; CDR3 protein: CASSPGDRGRETQYF; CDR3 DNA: TGTGCCAGCAGCCCGGGGGACAGGGGACGGGAGACCCAGTACTTC
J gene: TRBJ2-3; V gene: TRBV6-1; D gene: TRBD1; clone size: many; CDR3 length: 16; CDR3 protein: CASSSGPGQSTDTQYF; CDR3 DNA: TGTGCCAGCAGTAGCGGACCGGGACAGTCCACAGATACGCAGTATTTT
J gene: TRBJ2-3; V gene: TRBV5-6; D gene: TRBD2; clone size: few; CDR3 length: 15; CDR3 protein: CASSLDAGGPRTQYF; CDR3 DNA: TGTGCCAGCAGCTTGGATGCGGGAGGGCCACGCACGCAGTATTTT
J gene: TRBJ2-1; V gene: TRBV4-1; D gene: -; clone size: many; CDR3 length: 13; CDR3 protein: CASSQDNRVEQFF; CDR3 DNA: TGCGCCAGCAGCCAAGATAACCGGGTTGAGCAGTTCTTC
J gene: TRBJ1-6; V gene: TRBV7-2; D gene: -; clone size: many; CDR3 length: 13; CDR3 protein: CASSLGSRSPLHF; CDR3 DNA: TGTGCCAGCAGCTTAGGCAGCAGATCACCCCTCCACTTT
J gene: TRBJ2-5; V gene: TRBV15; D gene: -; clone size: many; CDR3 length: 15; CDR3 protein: CATSRGVNREETQYF; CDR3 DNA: TGTGCCACCAGCAGGGGCGTCAACAGGGAAGAGACCCAGTACTTC
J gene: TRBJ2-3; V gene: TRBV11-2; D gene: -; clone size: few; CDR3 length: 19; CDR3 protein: CASSLGLGGRSWSPDTQYF; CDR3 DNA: TGTGCCAGCAGCTTAGGACTGGGGGGCCGGTCTTGGTCCCCAGATACGCAGTATTTT
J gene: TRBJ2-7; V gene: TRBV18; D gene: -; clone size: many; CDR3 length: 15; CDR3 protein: CASSTNGDAAYEQYF; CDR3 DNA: TGTGCCAGCTCAACCAACGGGGATGCCGCCTACGAGCAGTACTTC
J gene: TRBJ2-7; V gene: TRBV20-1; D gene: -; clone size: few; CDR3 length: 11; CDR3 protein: CSARGRDEQYF; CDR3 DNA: TGCAGTGCTAGGGGCCGGGACGAGCAGTACTTC
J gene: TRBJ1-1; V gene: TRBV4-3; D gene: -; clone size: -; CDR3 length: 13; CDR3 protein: CASSQDPATEAFF; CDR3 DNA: TGCGCCAGCAGCCAAGACCCGGCCACTGAAGCTTTCTTT
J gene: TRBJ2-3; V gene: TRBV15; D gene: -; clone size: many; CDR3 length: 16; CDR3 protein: CATSRGRSVGTDTQYF; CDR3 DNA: TGTGCCACCAGCAGAGGCCGGAGTGTTGGCACAGATACGCAGTATTTT
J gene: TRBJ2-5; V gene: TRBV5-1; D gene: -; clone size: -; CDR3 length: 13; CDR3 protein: CASSLRPVETQYF; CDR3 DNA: TGCGCCAGCAGTTTAAGACCGGTGGAGACCCAGTACTTC
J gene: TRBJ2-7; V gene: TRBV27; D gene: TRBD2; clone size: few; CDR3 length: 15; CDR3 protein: CASRGLAGGPYEQYF; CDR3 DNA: TGTGCCAGCAGGGGACTAGCGGGAGGCCCCTACGAGCAGTACTTC
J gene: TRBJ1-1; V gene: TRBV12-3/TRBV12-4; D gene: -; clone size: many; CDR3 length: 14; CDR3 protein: CASRTLGANTEAFF; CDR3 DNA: TGTGCCAGCAGGACCCTCGGGGCCAACACTGAAGCTTTCTTT
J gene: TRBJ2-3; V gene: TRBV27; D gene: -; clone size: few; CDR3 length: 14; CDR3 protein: CASNPLASADTQYF; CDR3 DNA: TGTGCCAGCAATCCTCTAGCGTCTGCAGATACGCAGTATTTT
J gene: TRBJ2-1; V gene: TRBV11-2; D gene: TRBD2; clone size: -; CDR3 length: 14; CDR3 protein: CASTSSPSGAEQFF; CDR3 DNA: TGTGCCAGCACCTCAAGTCCCAGCGGGGCTGAGCAGTTCTTC
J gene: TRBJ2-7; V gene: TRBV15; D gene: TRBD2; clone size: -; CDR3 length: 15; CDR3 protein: CATSDAGVSPYEQYF; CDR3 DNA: TGTGCCACCAGCGACGCGGGAGTATCCCCCTACGAGCAGTACTTC
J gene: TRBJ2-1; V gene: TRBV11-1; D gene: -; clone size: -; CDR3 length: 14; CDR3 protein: CASSLAGRFGEQFF; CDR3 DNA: TGTGCCAGCAGCTTAGCAGGTAGATTCGGTGAGCAGTTCTTC
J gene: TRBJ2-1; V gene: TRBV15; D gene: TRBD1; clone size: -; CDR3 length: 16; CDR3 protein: CATSRAGQGGYNEQFF; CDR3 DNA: TGTGCCACCAGCAGAGCCGGACAGGGGGGCTACAATGAGCAGTTCTTC
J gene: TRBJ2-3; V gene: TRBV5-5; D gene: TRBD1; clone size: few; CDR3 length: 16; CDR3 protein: CASSAGTATRTDTQYF; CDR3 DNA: TGTGCCAGCAGCGCCGGGACAGCAACACGCACAGATACGCAGTATTTT
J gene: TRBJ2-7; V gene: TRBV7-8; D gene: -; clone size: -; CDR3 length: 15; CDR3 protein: CASSSPGPMAYEQYF; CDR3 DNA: TGTGCCAGCAGCTCCCCGGGACCGATGGCCTACGAGCAGTACTTC
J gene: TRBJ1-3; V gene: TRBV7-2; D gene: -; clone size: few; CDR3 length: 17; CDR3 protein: CASSLEPGTRSRNTIYF; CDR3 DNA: TGTGCCAGCAGCTTAGAGCCAGGAACACGGTCGCGAAACACCATATATTTT
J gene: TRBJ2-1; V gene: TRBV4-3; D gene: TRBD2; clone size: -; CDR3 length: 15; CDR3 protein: CASSHRLAGAHEQFF; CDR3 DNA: TGCGCCAGCAGCCACCGGCTAGCGGGAGCCCATGAGCAGTTCTTC
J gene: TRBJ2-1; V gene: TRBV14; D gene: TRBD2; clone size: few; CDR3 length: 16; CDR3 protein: CASSRLRGGPDNEQFF; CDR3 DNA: TGTGCCAGCAGTCGACTCCGGGGGGGCCCTGACAATGAGCAGTTCTTC
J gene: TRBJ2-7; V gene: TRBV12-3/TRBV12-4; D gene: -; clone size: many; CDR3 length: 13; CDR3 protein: CASSLGGSYEQYF; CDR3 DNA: TGTGCCAGCAGCTTAGGAGGTTCCTACGAGCAGTACTTC
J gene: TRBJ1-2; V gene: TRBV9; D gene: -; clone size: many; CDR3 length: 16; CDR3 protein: CASSVEALSSNYGYTF; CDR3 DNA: TGTGCCAGCAGCGTAGAAGCCCTGTCCAGCAACTATGGCTACACCTTC
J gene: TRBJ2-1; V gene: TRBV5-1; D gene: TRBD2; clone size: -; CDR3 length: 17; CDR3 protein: CASSPMAGLASYNEQFF; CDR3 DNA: TGCGCCAGCAGCCCAATGGCGGGACTAGCTTCTTACAATGAGCAGTTCTTC
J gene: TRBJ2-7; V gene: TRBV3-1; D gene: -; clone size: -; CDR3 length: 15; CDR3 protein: CASSQEASCTHEQYF; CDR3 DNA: TGTGCCAGCAGCCAGGAGGCGTCTTGTACCCACGAGCAGTACTTC
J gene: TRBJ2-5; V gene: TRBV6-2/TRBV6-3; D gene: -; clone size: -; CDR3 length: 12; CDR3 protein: CASSAVRETQYF; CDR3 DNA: TGTGCCAGCAGCGCTGTTCGAGAGACCCAGTACTTC
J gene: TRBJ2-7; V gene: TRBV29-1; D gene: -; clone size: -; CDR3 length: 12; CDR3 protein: CSVDAGGREEYF; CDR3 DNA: TGCAGCGTTGACGCAGGCGGCAGGGAGGAGTACTTC
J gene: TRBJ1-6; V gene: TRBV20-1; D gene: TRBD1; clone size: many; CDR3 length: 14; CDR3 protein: CSARTGQGSSPLHF; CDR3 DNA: TGCAGTGCTCGAACGGGACAGGGAAGTTCACCCCTCCACTTT
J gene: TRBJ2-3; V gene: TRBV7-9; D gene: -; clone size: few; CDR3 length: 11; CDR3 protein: CASQGTDTQYF; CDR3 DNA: TGTGCCTCCCAGGGCACAGATACGCAGTATTTT
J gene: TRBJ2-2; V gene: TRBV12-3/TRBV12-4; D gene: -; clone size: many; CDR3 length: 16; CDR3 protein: CASRYRGLGDTGELFF; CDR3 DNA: TGTGCCAGCAGATACCGAGGGTTGGGCGACACCGGGGAGCTGTTTTTT
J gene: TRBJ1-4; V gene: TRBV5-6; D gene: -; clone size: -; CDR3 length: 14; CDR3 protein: CASKSQGTNEKLFF; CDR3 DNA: TGTGCCAGCAAAAGTCAGGGGACTAATGAAAAACTGTTTTTT
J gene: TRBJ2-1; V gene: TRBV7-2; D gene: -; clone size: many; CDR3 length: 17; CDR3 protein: CASSAPRGRAPGNEQFF; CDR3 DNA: TGTGCCAGCAGCGCCCCTCGTGGTCGGGCCCCGGGGAATGAGCAGTTCTTC
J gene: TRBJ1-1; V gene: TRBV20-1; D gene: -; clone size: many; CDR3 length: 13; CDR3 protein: CSAAQGVSTEAFF; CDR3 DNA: TGCAGTGCCGCACAGGGAGTGAGCACTGAAGCTTTCTTT
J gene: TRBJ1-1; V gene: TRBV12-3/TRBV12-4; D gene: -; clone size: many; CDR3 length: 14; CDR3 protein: CASSLGDLNTEAFF; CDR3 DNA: TGTGCCAGCAGTTTGGGGGATTTGAACACTGAAGCTTTCTTT
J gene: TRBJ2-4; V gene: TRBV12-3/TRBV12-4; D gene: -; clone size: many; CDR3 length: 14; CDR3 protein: CASSTMDKSNIQYF; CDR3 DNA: TGTGCCAGCAGTACCATGGACAAATCAAACATTCAGTACTTC
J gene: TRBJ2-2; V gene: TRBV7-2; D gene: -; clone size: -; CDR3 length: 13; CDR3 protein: CASTPGGPGELFF; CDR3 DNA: TGTGCCAGCACCCCCGGGGGCCCCGGGGAGCTGTTTTTT
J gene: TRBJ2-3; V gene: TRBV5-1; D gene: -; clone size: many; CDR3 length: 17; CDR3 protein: CASRVATHGSSTDTQYF; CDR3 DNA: TGCGCCAGCAGGGTAGCGACCCATGGGTCCAGCACAGATACGCAGTATTTT
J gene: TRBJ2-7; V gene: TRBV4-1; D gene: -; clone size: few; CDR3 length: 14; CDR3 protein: CASSAPGHFYEQYF; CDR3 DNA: TGCGCCAGCAGCGCACCGGGACACTTCTACGAGCAGTACTTC
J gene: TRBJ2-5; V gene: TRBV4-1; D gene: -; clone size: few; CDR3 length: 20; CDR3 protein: CASSQGYFQRVKPYQETQYF; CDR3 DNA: TGCGCCAGCAGCCAAGGTTATTTTCAGCGGGTAAAACCTTACCAAGAGACCCAGTACTTC
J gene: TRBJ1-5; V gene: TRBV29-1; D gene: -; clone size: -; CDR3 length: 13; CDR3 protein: CSVEPGTGQPQHF; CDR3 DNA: TGCAGCGTTGAACCGGGGACCGGTCAGCCCCAGCATTTT